The source of this T cell receptor beta chain is a study of T cell repertoires in cytomegalovirus infection. Findings and caveats of the study: The ex vivo response was dominated by HLA-C-restricted CMV-specific TCR beta clonotypes.

TCRdb passed the reads through MiXCR, listing each CDR3 protein once. This sample has hundreds of thousands of distinct CDR3 sequences; approximately 34% occur once, and the top ten carry under 3%. Concerning this clonotype itself: Its antigen is still unknown.

The sequence was obtained from a human donor in good health (CMV status not recorded). Some clones in this sample may be carry-over from other donors' samples. The sample comprised PBMCs.

CDR3 residues: CASSDPSRNRERSFNRYMNTEAFF. As DNA, the CDR3 is TGTGCCAGCAGTGACCCCTCTCGAAACAGGGAACGGAGCTTCAACCGGTATATGAACACTGAAGCTTTCTTT. V and J are TRBV6-4 and TRBJ1-1; the D gene is possibly TRBD1 (6 bases). This CDR3 is 24 amino acids long. Germline V gene lookup returns CDR1 MRHNA and CDR2 SNTAGT. The V gene lost 2 bases and the J gene lost 0 bases, with 37 bases spanning the gap.